A selection of T cell receptor beta chains follows, all from one sample in a study of CD8 T cells in ankylosing spondylitis. From the 5' RACE reads, TCRdb called clonotypes with MiXCR, one entry per CDR3 protein. Here the sample spans 200,000 to 300,000 distinct CDR3 sequences, about 11% being singletons. Source material: blood, either unsorted or a sorted T cell fraction (not recorded which). The receptors were gathered from a male donor with ankylosing spondylitis or in good health (not recorded which). Both conserved end residues are part of each CDR3. Fields, in order: CDR3 length, J gene, D gene, V gene, clone size, CDR3 protein, CDR3 DNA. D genes are given only for firm matches. Expanded clones get a size class; other rows say once, few or many, or leave the size out.

15	TRBJ2-7	TRBD1	TRBV30	many	CAWGDNGQGVYEQYF	TGTGCCTGGGGGGATAATGGACAGGGTGTCTACGAGCAGTACTTC
16	TRBJ2-1	TRBD1	TRBV5-1	many	CASSLQTGTVWNEQFF	TGCGCCAGCAGCTTACAGACAGGGACGGTCTGGAATGAGCAGTTCTTC
17	TRBJ2-7	TRBD2	TRBV5-1	many	CASRPGGAGGQTYEQYF	TGCGCCAGCAGGCCAGGTGGAGCGGGAGGTCAAACCTACGAGCAGTACTTC
14	TRBJ2-7	NA	TRBV4-1	NA	CASSLWVNSYEQYF	TGCGCCAGCAGCCTGTGGGTCAACTCCTACGAGCAGTACTTC
11	TRBJ1-2	TRBD1	TRBV20-1	many	CSAADVRGSTF	TGCAGTGCGGCGGACGTCAGGGGGTCCACCTTC
11	TRBJ2-3	NA	TRBV20-1	many	CSARELNTQYF	TGCAGTGCTAGAGAACTGAATACGCAGTATTTT
15	TRBJ2-3	NA	TRBV10-3	many	CATGSLRAEPDTQYF	TGTGCCACCGGTTCTCTGAGGGCGGAACCAGATACGCAGTATTTT
17	TRBJ2-1	TRBD1	TRBV18	many	CASSPPTGSTSYNEQFF	TGTGCCAGCTCACCACCGACAGGGTCCACTAGTTACAATGAGCAGTTCTTC
12	TRBJ1-2	TRBD1	TRBV12-3/TRBV12-4	once	CASSFTGVGYTF	TGTGCCAGCAGTTTCACAGGGGTTGGCTACACCTTC
17	TRBJ1-1	NA	TRBV6-2/TRBV6-3	many	CASSYYGTGRTLTEAFF	TGTGCCAGCAGTTATTACGGGACTGGACGAACCTTGACTGAAGCTTTCTTT
16	TRBJ1-2	TRBD1	TRBV29-1	many	CSVAGTGALTGDGYTF	TGCAGCGTTGCTGGGACAGGGGCCCTAACTGGGGATGGCTACACCTTC
16	TRBJ2-1	NA	TRBV12-3/TRBV12-4	few	CASNHWEQGGIYEQFF	TGTGCCAGCAATCACTGGGAACAGGGAGGGATCTATGAGCAGTTCTTC
15	TRBJ1-3	NA	TRBV6-1	many	CASSRQRPSGNTIYF	TGTGCCAGCAGCCGACAGAGGCCCTCTGGAAACACCATATATTTT
16	TRBJ2-3	TRBD2	TRBV20-1	many	CSASSVAGAGTDTQYF	TGCAGTGCTAGTTCTGTAGCGGGAGCGGGCACAGATACGCAGTATTTT
19	TRBJ2-5	TRBD2	TRBV12-3/TRBV12-4	NA	CTSSLASGLAGERQETQYF	TGTACCAGCAGTTTAGCGTCCGGACTAGCGGGAGAACGGCAAGAGACCCAGTACTTC
16	TRBJ2-1	NA	TRBV10-3	many	CAISEGGEIRYNEQFF	TGTGCCATCAGTGAAGGCGGGGAAATTAGGTACAATGAGCAGTTCTTC
14	TRBJ2-3	NA	TRBV20-1	NA	CSARDSRGTDTQYF	TGCAGTGCCCGGGACTCCCGAGGCACAGATACGCAGTATTTT
13	TRBJ2-5	NA	TRBV19	few	CASKKEGWETQYF	TGTGCCAGTAAGAAGGAGGGGTGGGAGACCCAGTACTTC
13	TRBJ2-7	NA	TRBV12-3/TRBV12-4	many	CASSIHREPEQYF	TGTGCCAGCAGTATCCACAGGGAACCCGAGCAGTACTTC
15	TRBJ2-5	NA	TRBV4-2	NA	CASSLQGIEKETQYF	TGTGCCAGCAGCCTACAGGGTATAGAGAAAGAGACCCAGTACTTC
12	TRBJ1-1	NA	TRBV20-1	many	CSAERVNTEAFF	TGCAGTGCTGAGAGGGTGAACACTGAAGCTTTCTTT
13	TRBJ2-7	NA	TRBV27	many	CASTRRDGYEQYF	TGTGCCAGCACCCGGAGGGACGGCTACGAGCAGTACTTC
17	TRBJ2-5	TRBD1	TRBV20-1	many	CSARDPRTGSLQRAQYF	TGCAGTGCTAGAGATCCTAGGACAGGCTCCCTGCAGAGGGCCCAGTACTTC
16	TRBJ2-3	NA	TRBV4-2	NA	CASSQDMGGQTDTQYF	TGTGCCAGCAGCCAAGATATGGGGGGGCAGACAGATACGCAGTATTTT
13	TRBJ2-7	NA	TRBV10-3	many	CAISTRESYEQYF	TGTGCCATCAGTACCAGGGAATCCTACGAGCAGTACTTC
19	TRBJ1-6	TRBD1	TRBV20-1	many	CSARDEQGDFSSYNSPLHF	TGCAGTGCTAGAGATGAACAGGGGGATTTTAGCTCCTATAATTCACCCCTCCACTTT
16	TRBJ2-3	NA	TRBV4-1	few	CASSRSASGAPDTQYF	TGCGCCAGCAGCCGTTCTGCCTCGGGGGCCCCAGATACGCAGTATTTT
15	TRBJ2-1	NA	TRBV6-2/TRBV6-3	NA	CASSYGMAGYNEQFF	TGTGCCAGCAGTTACGGTATGGCGGGATACAATGAGCAGTTCTTC
16	TRBJ1-6	NA	TRBV5-1	NA	CASSLDGSSYNSPLHF	TGCGCCAGCAGCTTGGATGGGAGCTCCTATAATTCACCCCTCCACTTT
17	TRBJ2-1	TRBD2	TRBV14	many	CASSLRTSGSTRREQFF	TGTGCCAGCAGCCTTAGGACTAGCGGGAGTACGCGCCGCGAGCAGTTCTTC
18	TRBJ2-3	TRBD2	TRBV5-1	many	CASSLAGLAGTSTDTQYF	TGCGCCAGCAGCTTGGCCGGTCTAGCGGGGACTAGCACAGATACGCAGTATTTT
16	TRBJ2-7	TRBD2	TRBV28	NA	CASSPLAGGLYYEQYF	TGTGCCAGCAGTCCGCTAGCGGGAGGCCTCTACTACGAGCAGTACTTC
14	TRBJ2-5	NA	TRBV5-1	many	CASSLDVGEETQYF	TGCGCCAGCAGCTTGGATGTGGGGGAAGAGACCCAGTACTTC
15	TRBJ2-7	NA	TRBV7-8	many	CASSRSRTRTYEQYF	TGTGCCAGCAGTCGAAGTCGGACCCGGACCTACGAGCAGTACTTC
16	TRBJ2-3	NA	TRBV7-2	many	CASRFGPLRRTDTQYF	TGTGCCAGCAGATTCGGACCCTTGAGGCGTACAGATACGCAGTATTTT
16	TRBJ2-5	NA	TRBV30	NA	CAWSPLSSGYQETQYF	TGTGCCTGGAGTCCACTATCCAGCGGTTATCAAGAGACCCAGTACTTC
17	TRBJ1-6	NA	TRBV12-3/TRBV12-4	many	CASSRHREDFYNSPLHF	TGTGCCAGCAGTCGCCACAGGGAGGATTTCTATAATTCACCCCTCCACTTT
16	TRBJ1-3	NA	TRBV11-2	few	CASSLDPRVSGNTIYF	TGTGCCAGCAGCTTAGATCCCAGAGTTTCAGGAAACACCATATATTTT
14	TRBJ1-5	NA	TRBV15	many	CATTSGRLNQPQHF	TGTGCCACCACCTCAGGCCGTCTCAATCAGCCCCAGCATTTT
20	TRBJ2-2	TRBD1	TRBV12-3/TRBV12-4	NA	CASSPPRQGLLVTNTGELFF	TGTGCCAGCAGTCCCCCTCGACAGGGCTTACTAGTAACAAACACCGGGGAGCTGTTTTTT
17	TRBJ2-3	NA	TRBV5-1	many	CASSPKAWGGGSDTQYF	TGCGCCAGCAGCCCCAAGGCTTGGGGCGGGGGCTCAGATACGCAGTATTTT
17	TRBJ2-2	TRBD1	TRBV7-8	many	CASSLALMQGAAGELFF	TGTGCCAGCAGCTTAGCGCTAATGCAGGGGGCAGCCGGGGAGCTGTTTTTT
17	TRBJ2-6	NA	TRBV20-1	NA	CSAENRVSSSGANVLTF	TGCAGTGCTGAAAACAGGGTATCCTCCTCTGGGGCCAACGTCCTGACTTTC
15	TRBJ1-6	NA	TRBV5-1	many	CASSLIGQSNSPLHF	TGCGCCAGCAGCTTAATTGGACAGTCGAATTCACCCCTCCACTTT
15	TRBJ2-6	NA	TRBV6-1	many	CASRTDSSGANVLTF	TGTGCCAGCCGGACTGATAGCTCTGGGGCCAACGTCCTGACTTTC
15	TRBJ1-1	TRBD1	TRBV5-1	many	CASSLVGTGSPEAFF	TGCGCCAGCAGCTTGGTAGGGACAGGGTCTCCTGAAGCTTTCTTT
16	TRBJ1-1	TRBD1	TRBV29-1	many	CSVEKGTGSMNTEAFF	TGCAGCGTTGAAAAGGGGACAGGGAGTATGAACACTGAAGCTTTCTTT
14	TRBJ1-1	TRBD1	TRBV6-1	many	CASSIGGRNTEAFF	TGTGCCAGCAGCATAGGGGGCAGGAACACTGAAGCTTTCTTT
14	TRBJ1-4	NA	TRBV30	many	CAWSVGSFNEKLFF	TGTGCCTGGAGTGTGGGGAGTTTTAATGAAAAACTGTTTTTT
14	TRBJ2-2	NA	TRBV11-2	many	CASSPRGVAGELFF	TGTGCCAGCAGCCCCCGCGGGGTAGCCGGGGAGCTGTTTTTT
15	TRBJ1-1	NA	TRBV5-1	many	CASSRGTLGSTEAFF	TGCGCCAGCAGCCGGGGAACATTGGGAAGCACTGAAGCTTTCTTT
15	TRBJ2-3	TRBD2	TRBV5-1	many	CASSLLAGSTDTQYF	TGCGCCAGCAGCTTGTTAGCGGGGAGCACAGATACGCAGTATTTT
13	TRBJ2-5	NA	TRBV7-2	NA	CASSSLDSFTQYF	TGTGCCAGCAGCTCCTTGGACAGTTTTACCCAGTACTTC
14	TRBJ2-4	NA	TRBV7-2	NA	CASSSRQGRDIQYF	TGTGCCAGCAGCTCTCGACAGGGGAGGGACATTCAGTACTTC
12	TRBJ1-1	TRBD1	TRBV30	NA	CAWTDRVSEAFF	TGTGCCTGGACGGACAGGGTCTCTGAAGCTTTCTTT
14	TRBJ1-1	NA	TRBV12-3/TRBV12-4	many	CASSLNGRNTEAFF	TGTGCCAGCAGTTTAAATGGGAGGAACACTGAAGCTTTCTTT
15	TRBJ2-7	TRBD2	TRBV20-1	many	CSARVGLASLYEQYF	TGCAGTGCTAGAGTGGGACTAGCTAGCCTCTACGAGCAGTACTTC
15	TRBJ2-3	NA	TRBV30	many	CAWTLLGRGTDTQYF	TGTGCCTGGACCCTCCTCGGCCGGGGAACAGATACGCAGTATTTT
13	TRBJ1-2	NA	TRBV6-5	many	CASSILPGQGYTF	TGTGCCAGCAGTATACTCCCGGGACAAGGCTACACCTTC